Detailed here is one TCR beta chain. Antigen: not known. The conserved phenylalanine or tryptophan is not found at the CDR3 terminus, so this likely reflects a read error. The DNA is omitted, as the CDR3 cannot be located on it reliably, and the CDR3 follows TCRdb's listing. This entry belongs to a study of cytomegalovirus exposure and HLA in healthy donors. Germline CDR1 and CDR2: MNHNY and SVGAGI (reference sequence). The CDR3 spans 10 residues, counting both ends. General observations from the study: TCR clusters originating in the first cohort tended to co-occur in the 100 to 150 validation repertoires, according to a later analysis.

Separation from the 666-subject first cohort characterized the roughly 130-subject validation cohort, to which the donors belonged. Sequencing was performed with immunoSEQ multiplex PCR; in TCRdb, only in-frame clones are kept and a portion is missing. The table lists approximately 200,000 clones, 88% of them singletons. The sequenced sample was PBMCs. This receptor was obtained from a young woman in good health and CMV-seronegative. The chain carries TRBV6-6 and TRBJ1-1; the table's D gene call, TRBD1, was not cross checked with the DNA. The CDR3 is CASSNLGVYL.